This T cell receptor beta chain was observed in a study of blood T cell repertoires in COVID-19 (dated by TCRdb to about 2020). Notes on the research overall: Samples from collaborators originated in the United States, Italy and Spain and spanned both the acute and convalescent phases of COVID-19. Subjects who had been exposed to COVID-19, were actively infected with it, or had recovered from it provided the deeply sampled blood TCRbeta repertoires that made up the dataset. Where available, HLA class I and class II types were taken from metadata supplied by the sample provider and were not determined by assay-based typing. Sample metadata almost always included a de-identified subject ID, COVID-19 status, age in years and sex. A freely available public database, intended as a resource for researchers studying the immune response to SARS-CoV-2, is where the repertoires were released. The material from the prospective study consisted of cDNA or gDNA derived from T cells, B-cell-depleted T cells, or PBMCs. The samples were drawn from the first 160 participants of the ongoing ImmuneRACE study and from 1,200 or so subjects provided by 6 global collaborators.

The CDR3 holds 14 amino acids from the cysteine to the phenylalanine. The read is trimmed to its CDR3 DNA, 42 bases read in frame from base 1. CDR1 and CDR2, per the germline V gene, are SGHRS and YFSETQ. V was cut back by 2 bases and J by 6 bases, leaving a gap of 11 bases between them. With respect to this clone: Its antigen target is currently unknown. Base qualities were left out, and no much larger clone turns up one base away.

TCRbeta CDR3 regions were amplified from genomic DNA using the immunoSEQ Assay, a bias-controlled multiplex PCR. As for how the authors treated the data: The number of nucleated cells in each sample was estimated by amplification of reference gene primers within the assay. Sequence reads were collapsed and filtered to measure the absolute abundance of every unique TCRbeta CDR3 rearrangement. For each sample, productive Simpson clonality was calculated as the square root of Simpson's diversity index over productive rearrangements. This is the immuneACCESS table as TCRdb keeps it, with only in-frame sequences that have V and J called. A part of the clones is gone; compared with another copy, unresolved V genes explain less than half, and the rest is unexplained. V and J calls and clone size are copied from that table; D and trimming were computed from the DNA. In all, the sample holds some 90,000 clones, and roughly 87% of those were seen once. The top ten constitute roughly 8.7% of the sample.

Overall study results and their limits: The amount of clinical and demographic metadata varied by source and participant and was provided uncurated.

Collaborating institutions collected whole blood in K2EDTA tubes following their own protocols. For TCRbeta analysis, collaborators shipped samples in one of three forms: frozen whole blood, isolated PBMCs, or DNA extracted from either of those sample types. The sample comprised peripheral blood. The origin of this receptor is a man aged 45-65 years with acute or convalescent COVID-19. The chain joins TRBV5-1 to TRBJ2-2; TRBD1 is perhaps the D gene, given 6 matching bases. CDR3 region: CASSFTGRAGELFF. The DNA is as follows: TGCGCCAGCAGCTTCACAGGGCGGGCCGGGGAGCTGTTTTTT.